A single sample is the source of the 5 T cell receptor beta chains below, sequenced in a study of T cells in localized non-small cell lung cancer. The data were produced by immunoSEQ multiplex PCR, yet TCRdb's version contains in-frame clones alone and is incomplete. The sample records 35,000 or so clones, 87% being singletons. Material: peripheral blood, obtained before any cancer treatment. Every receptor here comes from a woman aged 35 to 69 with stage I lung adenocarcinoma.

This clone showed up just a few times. CDR3 protein: CASSLDYASHTEAFF. In nucleotides, the CDR3 is TGCGCCAGCAGCTTGGATTACGCATCACACACTGAAGCTTTCTTT. The rearrangement joins TRBV5-1 to TRBJ1-1; D is uncertain. Germline CDR1 SGHRS, CDR2 YFSETQ. CDR3 length: 15 residues. V was cut by 0 bases and J by 3 bases, with 12 bases left in between.

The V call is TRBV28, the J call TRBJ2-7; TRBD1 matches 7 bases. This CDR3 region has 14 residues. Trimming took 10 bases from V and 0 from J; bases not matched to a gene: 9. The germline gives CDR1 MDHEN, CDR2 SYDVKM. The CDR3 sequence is CATNSGTASYEQYF. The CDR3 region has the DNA TGTGCCACCAACTCCGGGACAGCCTCCTACGAGCAGTACTTC.

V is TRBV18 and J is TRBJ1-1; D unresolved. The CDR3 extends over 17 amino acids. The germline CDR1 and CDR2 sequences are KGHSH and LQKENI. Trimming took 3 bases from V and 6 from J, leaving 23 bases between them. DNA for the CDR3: TGTGCCAGCTCACCTGGGAAAGGGCTGGCGTATACGGCTGAAGCTTTCTTT. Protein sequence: CASSPGKGLAYTAEAFF.

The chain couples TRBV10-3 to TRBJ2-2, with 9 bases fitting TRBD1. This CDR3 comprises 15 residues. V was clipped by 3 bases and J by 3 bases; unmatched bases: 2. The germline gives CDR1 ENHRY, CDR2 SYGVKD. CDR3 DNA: TGTGCCATCAGTGACCGGGACAGGGACACCGGGGAGCTGTTTTTT. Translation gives CAISDRDRDTGELFF.

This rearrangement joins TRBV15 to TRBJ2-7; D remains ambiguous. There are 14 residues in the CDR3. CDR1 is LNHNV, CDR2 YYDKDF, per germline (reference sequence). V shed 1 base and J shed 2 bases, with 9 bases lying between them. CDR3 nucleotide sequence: TGTGCCACCAGCAGAGGCCCATTGCCCTACGAGCAGTACTTC. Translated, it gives CATSRGPLPYEQYF.